The 15 T cell receptor beta chains listed next were all sequenced from one sample in a study of blood T cell repertoires in COVID-19. TCRdb's copy holds only in-frame clones and misses some; the assay was immunoSEQ multiplex PCR. This sample yields some 350,000 clones, of which about 93% are seen a single time; 3% to 4% belongs to the top ten. Source material: peripheral blood. The receptor set was obtained from a woman younger than 30 who had recovered from COVID-19.

The table lists this clone with a count of one. V usage is TRBV12-5 and J usage is TRBJ2-1; 11 bases agree with TRBD2. V was pared by 5 bases and J by 6 bases, with 9 bases of the junction left unmatched. CDR3 length: 16 residues. Germline V gene sequence: CDR1 LGHNT, CDR2 FRNRAP. The CDR3 DNA reads TGTGCTAGTGGTACCCTAGCGGGAGGCAGGGTCAATGAGCAGTTCTTC. Translation gives CASGTLAGGRVNEQFF.

V and J are TRBV7-2 and TRBJ1-4; a weak D match, TRBD1 (5 bases). The germline gives CDR1 SGHTA, CDR2 FQGNSA. The CDR3 contains 13 residues. The V and J ends lost 5 bases and 8 bases respectively, with 12 bases between them. The CDR3 region is CASSGGLREKLFF. The CDR3 DNA reads TGTGCCAGCAGCGGGGGGTTAAGGGAAAAACTGTTTTTT.

V is TRBV9 and J is TRBJ1-2; 8 nucleotides agree with TRBD1. V lost 4 bases to trimming and J lost 5 bases; unmatched junction nucleotides: 10. The germline gives CDR1 SGDLS, CDR2 YYNGEE. The CDR3 runs to 15 residues. CDR3 bases: TGTGCCAGCAGCCCCCCCGGACAGGGACCATATGGCTACACCTTC. This sequence encodes CASSPPGQGPYGYTF.

This clone was seen ten or more times. The chain has TRBV2 and TRBJ2-3; 8 positions agree with TRBD1. The ends lost 6 bases at V and 4 bases at J; junction bases unmatched: 6. Germline-derived CDR1 and CDR2 are SNHLY and FYNNEI. The CDR3 contains 14 residues. The CDR3 here is CASRDREDPDTQYF. In DNA form, the CDR3 reads TGTGCCAGCAGGGACAGGGAAGATCCAGATACGCAGTATTTT.

The chain has TRBV19 and TRBJ1-2; possibly TRBD1 for D (6 bases). The V gene's germline CDR1 is LNHDA and CDR2 SQIVND (reference sequence). Trimming took off 8 bases at V and 3 bases at J, with 13 bases between the two ends. This CDR3 contains 13 residues. The CDR3 sequence: CASVREGDYGYTF. The CDR3 nucleotides read TGTGCCAGTGTCAGGGAGGGGGACTATGGCTACACCTTC.

The chain combines TRBV11-3 with TRBJ2-2; D is ambiguous. Germline CDR1 is SGHNT and CDR2 is YENEEA. V lost 2 bases and J 1 base, leaving 8 bases between the germline ends. The CDR3 spans 15 residues. CDR3: CASSLRPGNTGELFF. The CDR3 coding sequence is TGTGCCAGCAGCTTAAGGCCGGGGAACACCGGGGAGCTGTTTTTT.

This clone was counted a single time. The DNA for the CDR3 is TGTGCCAGCTCACCGAGGACAGGGGAGGGCATTCAGTACTTC. It is translated as CASSPRTGEGIQYF. The chain couples TRBV18 to TRBJ2-4; 9 bases match TRBD1. From germline, CDR1 is KGHSH and CDR2 LQKENI. The CDR3 has 14 amino acids. V shed 3 bases and J 9 bases; nucleotides not matched to a gene: 6.

The chain carries TRBV10-3 and TRBJ1-5; no clear D gene. CDR1 ENHRY and CDR2 SYGVKD come from the germline V gene. The CDR3 loop spans 15 amino acids. The V end lost 6 bases, the J end lost 0 bases, and 12 bases lay between the germline ends. In nucleotides, the CDR3 is TGTGCCATCAGACCCGACGGAGTTAGCAATCAGCCCCAGCATTTT. It encodes CAIRPDGVSNQPQHF.

V and J are TRBV10-3 and TRBJ2-5; D is unclear. Trimming cost V 3 bases and J 5 bases, with 10 bases left between them. From germline, CDR1 is ENHRY and CDR2 SYGVKD. CDR3 length: 13 residues. The CDR3 region has the DNA TGTGCCATCAGTGACGATTCTATGGAGACCCAGTACTTC. It is translated as CAISDDSMETQYF.

The table lists this clone with a count of one. The rearrangement uses TRBV27 and TRBJ1-1, with 10 bases matching TRBD1. This CDR3 contains 14 residues. Germline trimming cut 4 bases from V and 4 bases from J; bases unmatched to any gene: 3. The germline CDR1 and CDR2 sequences are MNHEY and SMNVEV (reference sequence). The CDR3 DNA follows: TGTGCCAGCAGTTCGGGACAGGGGTTCACTGAAGCTTTCTTT. Its translation is CASSSGQGFTEAFF.

The chain couples TRBV19 to TRBJ1-1; tentatively, D is TRBD1 (5 bases). Trimming took off 5 bases at V and 6 bases at J, with 16 bases between the two ends. Per the germline V gene, CDR1 is LNHDA and CDR2 is SQIVND (reference sequence). This CDR3 contains 14 residues. CDR3 protein: CASSVRRASSEAFF. For the CDR3, the DNA is TGTGCCAGTAGTGTTCGCAGGGCTTCTTCTGAAGCTTTCTTT.

V usage is TRBV9 and J usage is TRBJ1-1; 9 nucleotides align to TRBD1. After removal of 3 bases from V and 4 bases from J, the junction contained 7 bases not matched to a gene. CDR3 length: 15 residues. The germline V gene has CDR1 SGDLS and CDR2 YYNGEE. The CDR3 DNA follows: TGTGCCAGCAGCGCTGTAGGACAGGGGTTCACTGAAGCTTTCTTT. Its translation is CASSAVGQGFTEAFF.

As regards this clone: The sample has other DNA sequences that encode this CDR3 too. The chain joins TRBV20-1 to TRBJ1-1; perhaps TRBD1 as D (6 bases). Germline V gene lookup returns CDR1 DFQATT and CDR2 SNEGSKA (reference sequence). This CDR3 is built from 13 residues. Deletions cut 6 bases from V and 0 bases from J, with 11 bases between. In DNA, the CDR3 is TGCAGTGCAAGTTCAGGGGTGAACACTGAAGCTTTCTTT. It specifies CSASSGVNTEAFF.

The chain employs TRBV28 and TRBJ1-2; the match to TRBD1 covers 9 bases. After removal of 2 bases from V and 4 bases from J, the junction contained 8 bases not matched to a gene. The CDR3 is made up of 16 amino acids. Germline CDR1 and CDR2: MDHEN and SYDVKM. For the CDR3, the DNA is TGTGCCAGCAGTTTACGCGCCGGGACAGGGTCCTATGGCTACACCTTC. It codes for CASSLRAGTGSYGYTF.

DNA for the CDR3: TGTGCCAGTAGTGACGACAGGGATTATAGCAATCAGCCCCAGCATTTT. It specifies CASSDDRDYSNQPQHF. The genes are TRBV19 and TRBJ1-5; 7 bases match TRBD1. The V gene end was trimmed by 5 bases and the J gene end by 0 bases; junction bases not matched to a gene: 7. CDR3 size: 16 residues. The germline CDR1 and CDR2 sequences are LNHDA and SQIVND (reference sequence).